This T cell receptor (beta chain) appears in the sequencing data of a study of blood T cell repertoires in COVID-19. Germline values: CDR1 DFQATT, CDR2 SNEGSKA (reference sequence). CDR3 size: 13 residues. V was cut by 3 bases and J by 2 bases, with 10 bases left in between. Per the original methods: Estimates of nucleated cell counts were drawn from the amplification of reference gene primers. Clones were sequenced by immunoSEQ multiplex PCR, and TCRdb holds only the in-frame ones, with some missing. For V, J and clone size, that table is used; D and trimming come from the DNA. The data contain roughly 260,000 clones, around 87% of them seen just once; the ten biggest clones take up around 6%.

The rearrangement links TRBV20-1 to TRBJ1-2; the D gene is possibly TRBD1 (5 bases). The source of this sequence is a woman in her thirties with acute COVID-19. Sequencing was carried out using PBMCs or T cells enriched from blood (not recorded which). The CDR3 DNA is TGCAGTGCTAGTATGGGGCAGAACTATGGCTACACCTTC. It encodes CSASMGQNYGYTF.